The next 18 T cell receptor beta chains were all read from a single sample in a study of shared clonotypes between healthy human individuals. This table comes from immunoSEQ multiplex PCR, and its TCRdb copy is limited to in-frame clones, with some not included. The sample holds approximately 2.5 million clones, about 92% seen once. Sample: naive CD4+ T cells sorted from blood. Subset defined: CD45RA+ positively selected. These receptor sequences come from a man aged 18 to 30 in good health.

The chain recombines TRBV11-3 with TRBJ2-3, with 9 bases fitting TRBD2. The CDR3 length is 17 residues. Unmatched junction bases numbered 5, after V lost 0 bases and J lost 1 base. Germline CDR1 reads SGHNT; CDR2 reads YENEEA. The DNA for the CDR3 is TGTGCCAGCAGCTTAGATGTGTTAGCGGGAGGCACAGATACGCAGTATTTT. The encoded protein is CASSLDVLAGGTDTQYF.

This clone was found a few times. The rearrangement joins TRBV11-2 to TRBJ1-1; D is undetermined. Trimming pared 4 bases from V and 4 bases from J, leaving 10 bases between. Germline V gene sequence: CDR1 SGHAT, CDR2 FQNNGV. This CDR3 has 13 amino acids. CDR3 protein: CASSWAPGTEAFF. The CDR3 nucleotides read TGTGCCAGCAGCTGGGCCCCAGGCACTGAAGCTTTCTTT.

The rearrangement uses TRBV6-1 and TRBJ2-1; D not resolved. The V gene's germline CDR1 is MNHNS and CDR2 SASEGT. Trimming pared 7 bases from V and 6 bases from J, leaving 10 bases between. The CDR3 has 12 amino acids. DNA of the CDR3: TGTGCCAGCACCCCATTGGGCAATGAGCAGTTCTTC. Amino acids: CASTPLGNEQFF.

The J gene is TRBJ1-5, the V gene TRBV19; D unclear. The CDR3 is 15 residues long. V was clipped by 3 bases and J by 4 bases, with 13 bases between them. Germline-derived CDR1 and CDR2 are LNHDA and SQIVND (reference sequence). The CDR3: CASSMAGQQNQPQHF. CDR3 nucleotide sequence: TGTGCCAGTAGTATGGCTGGGCAGCAAAATCAGCCCCAGCATTTT.

The chain joins TRBV5-4 to TRBJ2-2; D might be TRBD2 (5 bases). V was shortened by 3 bases and J by 0 bases, with 9 bases between the two germline ends. This CDR3 spans 15 amino acids. Germline V gene sequence: CDR1 SGHNT, CDR2 YYREEE (reference sequence). CDR3 in DNA: TGTGCCAGCAGCTCGACGGGGACGAACACCGGGGAGCTGTTTTTT. This sequence encodes CASSSTGTNTGELFF.

The chain joins TRBV30 to TRBJ2-2; D possibly corresponds to TRBD2 (5 bases). Between the trimmed V and J ends, which lost 0 bases and 5 bases, there was a span of 25 bases. The length of the CDR3 is 19 residues. Germline V gene data show CDR1 as GTSNPN and CDR2 as SVGIG (reference sequence). CDR3 amino acids: CAWSVLPRTVLELTGELFF. The CDR3, as DNA: TGTGCCTGGAGTGTATTACCCCGGACTGTTTTGGAGCTTACCGGGGAGCTGTTTTTT. Variable domain in full (rest from reference TRBV30 and TRBJ2-2): SQTIHQWPATLVQPVGSPLSLECTVEGTSNPNLYWYRQAAGRGLQLLFYSVGIGQISSEVPQNLSASRPQDRQFILSSKKLLLSDSGFYLCAWSVLPRTVLELTGELFFGEGSRLTVL.

This clone showed up just once. The rearrangement joins TRBV7-9 to TRBJ2-5, with D perhaps matching TRBD1 (6 bases). The ends were cut back, 2 bases at V and 7 bases at J, with 20 bases in the middle. The V gene's germline CDR1 is SEHNR and CDR2 FQNEAQ (reference sequence). The CDR3 contains 16 residues. The CDR3 loop is CASSLRSGHPRRTQYF. Here the CDR3 DNA reads TGTGCCAGCAGCTTACGGTCGGGACACCCCCGCCGGACCCAGTACTTC.

The genes are TRBV10-2 and TRBJ2-5; tentative D call: TRBD1 (6 bases). CDR3 size: 14 residues. V lost 7 bases, J lost 5 bases, and 17 bases lay in between. Per germline, CDR1 WSHSY and CDR2 SAAADI. The CDR3 nucleotides are TGCGCCAGCAACCAGCTGGGGGCCGGTGAGACCCAGTACTTC. Protein sequence: CASNQLGAGETQYF.

The chain links TRBV28 to TRBJ1-2; perhaps TRBD1 as D (5 bases). This CDR3 is built from 15 residues. Per germline, CDR1 MDHEN and CDR2 SYDVKM. Trimming left V 3 bases short and J 5 bases short, with 16 bases between. CDR3 loop: CASSFGVGTRYGYTF. The CDR3 DNA sequence: TGTGCCAGCAGTTTTGGCGTAGGGACGAGGTATGGCTACACCTTC.

The CDR3 nucleotides are TGTGCCAGCAGCTCCCGGGGGGGGCGAGAGACCCAGTACTTC. Translating gives CASSSRGGRETQYF. This sequence joins TRBV5-6 and TRBJ2-5; 8 nucleotides match TRBD2. In germline, CDR1 is SGHDT, CDR2 YYEEEE. V lost 3 bases, J lost 4 bases, and 5 bases stayed unmatched. The CDR3 loop spans 14 amino acids.

The chain links TRBV5-1 to TRBJ1-4, with 8 nucleotides matching TRBD1. CDR1 and CDR2 (germline): SGHRS, YFSETQ. V lost 3 bases and J lost 7; bases outside the gene matches: 5. The CDR3 runs 14 residues. In DNA, the CDR3 is TGCGCCAGCAGCTCTTGGACAGGGAGTGAAAAACTGTTTTTT. Translation gives CASSSWTGSEKLFF.

The chain combines TRBV28 with TRBJ2-7, with 9 bases lining up with TRBD2. J gave up 4 bases and V 2 bases, and 3 bases lay outside the gene matches. The CDR3 has 14 amino acids. CDR1 is MDHEN, CDR2 SYDVKM, per germline. The CDR3 coding sequence is TGTGCCAGCAGTTTAGGGCGGGGGGGTTACGAGCAGTACTTC. Protein product: CASSLGRGGYEQYF.

This chain connects TRBV7-2 to TRBJ1-6, with D possibly matching TRBD1 (5 bases). CDR1 and CDR2 from the germline V gene are SGHTA and FQGNSA. The V end lost 5 bases, the J end lost 16 bases, and 18 bases lay between the germline ends. CDR3 length: 13 residues. The chain's CDR3 is CASSQPGPQRLHF. As DNA, the CDR3 is TGTGCCAGCAGCCAACCGGGACCCCAAAGGCTCCACTTT.

On this clone: This CDR3 is also generated by other DNA sequences in the sample. The chain couples TRBV9 to TRBJ2-3; D unresolved. The CDR3 contains 13 residues. CDR1 is SGDLS and CDR2 is YYNGEE in the germline V gene. With 3 bases removed from V and 0 bases from J, the gap between germline ends came to 5 bases. DNA for the CDR3: TGTGCCAGCAGCGCGGGCAGCACAGATACGCAGTATTTT. Translating gives CASSAGSTDTQYF. Based on the CDR3 plus reference TRBV9 and TRBJ2-3, the full variable domain is DSGVTQTPKHLITATGQRVTLRCSPRSGDLSVYWYQQSLDQGLQFLIQYYNGEERAKGNILERFSAQQFPDLHSELNLSSLELGDSALYFCASSAGSTDTQYFGPGTRLTVL.

The CDR3 here is CASSLEGTTNTGELFF. The CDR3 DNA reads as TGTGCCAGCAGCTTAGAAGGGACAACGAACACCGGGGAGCTGTTTTTT. The rearrangement joins TRBV7-2 to TRBJ2-2; D is perhaps TRBD1 (6 bases). V was cut by 1 base and J by 0 bases, with 9 bases left in between. The CDR3 has 16 amino acids. Germline V gives CDR1 SGHTA, CDR2 FQGNSA.

This rearrangement joins TRBV30 to TRBJ2-3; the D is unclear. Germline values: CDR1 GTSNPN, CDR2 SVGIG (reference sequence). The V and J ends lost 4 bases and 4 bases respectively, with 9 bases between them. The CDR3 consists of 12 residues. CDR3 protein: CAWTLASDTQYF. In DNA, the CDR3 is TGTGCCTGGACTTTGGCATCAGATACGCAGTATTTT.

The V call is TRBV5-1, the J call TRBJ2-7; TRBD1 aligns across 9 bases. The germline gives CDR1 SGHRS, CDR2 YFSETQ. CDR3 size: 14 residues. The ends lost 6 bases at V and 7 bases at J; junction bases unmatched: 11. The CDR3 DNA is TGCGCCAGCACCAATTTACAGGGGGCTCGGGAGCAGTACTTC. It encodes CASTNLQGAREQYF.

The rearrangement links TRBV5-1 to TRBJ2-7; no firm D call. CDR3 length equals 12 residues. Germline CDR1 and CDR2: SGHRS and YFSETQ. V lost 4 bases and J lost 7, with 12 bases in between. CDR3 region: CASSPTRREQYF. As DNA, the CDR3 is TGCGCCAGCAGCCCCACGCGCCGGGAGCAGTACTTC.